The sequence of this T cell receptor beta chain was determined in a study of cytotoxic CD8 clonotypes in ibrutinib-treated CLL. About the research overall: Investigators reported about 24 partial and 2 complete responses; after median roughly 63 months, approximately 15 patients remained remitted and roughly twelve progressed. Mean values per sample were roughly 250,000 productive templates and roughly 90,000 productive rearrangements.

Sequencing sought depths of 1 in 200,000 to 1 in 1 million T cells. Assay: immunoSEQ multiplex PCR; the TCRdb copy retains only in-frame clones and omits some. This sample has about 44,000 clones, with 60% to 80% found just once. CDR3 size: 18 residues. After removal of 5 bases from V and 2 bases from J, the junction contained 10 bases not matched to a gene. The V gene's germline CDR1 is LNHDA and CDR2 SQIVND (reference sequence). This clonotype was sampled from a human donor with chronic lymphocytic leukemia. Sequenced material: PBMCs, taken after 12 months of ibrutinib treatment. The rearrangement uses TRBV19 and TRBJ2-2; 11 nucleotides agree with TRBD1. The DNA for the CDR3 is TGTGCCAGTAGTTGGGGACAGGGGGTGGTAGCAAACACCGGGGAGCTGTTTTTT. It codes for CASSWGQGVVANTGELFF. The variable domain in full, with the rest retrieved from reference TRBV19 and TRBJ2-2, is DGGITQSPKYLFRKEGQNVTLSCEQNLNHDAMYWYRQDPGQGLRLIYYSQIVNDFQKGDIAEGYSVSREKKESFPLTVTSAQKNPTAFYLCASSWGQGVVANTGELFFGEGSRLTVL.